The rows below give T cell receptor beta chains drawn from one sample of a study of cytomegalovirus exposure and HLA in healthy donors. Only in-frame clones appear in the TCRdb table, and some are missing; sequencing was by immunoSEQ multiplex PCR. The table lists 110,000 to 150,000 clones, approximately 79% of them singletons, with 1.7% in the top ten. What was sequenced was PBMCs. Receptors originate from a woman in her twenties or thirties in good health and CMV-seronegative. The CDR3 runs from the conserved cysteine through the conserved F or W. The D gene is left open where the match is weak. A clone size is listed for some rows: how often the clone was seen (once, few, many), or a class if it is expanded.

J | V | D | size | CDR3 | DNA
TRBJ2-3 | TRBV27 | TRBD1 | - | CASSSAGTGVTDTQYF | TGTGCCAGCAGTTCCGCCGGGACAGGGGTAACAGATACGCAGTATTTT
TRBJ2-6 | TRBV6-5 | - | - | CASSRQSSGANVLTF | TGTGCCAGCAGCCGACAGAGCTCTGGGGCCAACGTCCTGACTTTC
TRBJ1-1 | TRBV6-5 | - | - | CASSYGVAGHTEAFF | TGTGCCAGCAGTTACGGTGTCGCAGGGCACACTGAAGCTTTCTTT
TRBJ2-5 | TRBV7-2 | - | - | CASSLAPGVGQETQYF | TGTGCCAGCAGCTTAGCCCCGGGGGTGGGTCAAGAGACCCAGTACTTC
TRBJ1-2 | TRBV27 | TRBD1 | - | CASSDRGRDNYYGYTF | TGTGCCAGCAGTGACAGGGGGCGCGATAACTACTATGGCTACACCTTC
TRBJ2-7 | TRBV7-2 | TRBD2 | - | CASSVQRGAYEQYF | TGTGCCAGCAGCGTACAGCGGGGGGCTTACGAGCAGTACTTC
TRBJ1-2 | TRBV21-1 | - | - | CASRKIRGNGGYTF | TGTGCCAGCAGGAAAATCCGAGGGAACGGTGGCTACACCTTC
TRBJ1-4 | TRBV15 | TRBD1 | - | CATSRDRDRNEKLFF | TGTGCCACCAGCAGAGATCGGGACAGAAATGAAAAACTGTTTTTT
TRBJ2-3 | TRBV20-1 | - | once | CSAQLENTQYF | TGCAGTGCCCAACTAGAAAATACGCAGTATTTT
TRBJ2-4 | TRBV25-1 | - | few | CASSVAAGIQYF | TGTGCCAGCAGTGTGGCAGCGGGCATTCAGTACTTC
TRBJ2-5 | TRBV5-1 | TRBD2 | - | CASSLGAFSGIETQYF | TGCGCCAGCAGCTTGGGGGCCTTTAGCGGGATAGAGACCCAGTACTTC
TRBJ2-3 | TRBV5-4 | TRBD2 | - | CASSFAGGATDTQYF | TGTGCCAGCAGCTTCGCCGGGGGGGCAACAGATACGCAGTATTTT
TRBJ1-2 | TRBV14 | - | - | CASSQDRLLMRGYTF | TGTGCCAGCAGCCAAGATCGACTTTTAATGCGTGGCTACACCTTC
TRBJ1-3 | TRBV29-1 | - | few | CSVTYGNTIYF | TGCAGCGTTACTTATGGAAACACCATATATTTT
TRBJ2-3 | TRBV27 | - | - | CASSPSTGTDTQYF | TGTGCCAGCAGTCCCAGCACAGGCACAGATACGCAGTATTTC
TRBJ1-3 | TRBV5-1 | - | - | CASSRDGSSGNTIYF | TGCGCCAGCAGCCGGGACGGGAGCTCTGGAAACACCATATATTTT
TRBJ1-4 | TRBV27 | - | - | CAVGGGMLGTNEKLFF | TGTGCCGTCGGTGGGGGCATGTTAGGTACTAATGAAAAACTGTTTTTT
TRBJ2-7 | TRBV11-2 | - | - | CASRNVRGSHEQYF | TGTGCCAGCAGAAACGTAAGGGGTTCCCACGAGCAGTACTTC
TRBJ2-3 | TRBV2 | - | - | CASSPSWTSTDTQYF | TGTGCCAGCAGTCCGAGTTGGACTAGCACAGATACGCAGTATTTT
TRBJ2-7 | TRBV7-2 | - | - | CASSLVADAYEQYF | TGTGCCAGCAGCTTAGTGGCGGATGCCTACGAGCAGTACTTC
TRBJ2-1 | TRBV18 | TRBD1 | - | CASSPGTAHNEQFF | TGTGCCAGCTCACCAGGGACAGCACACAATGAGCAGTTCTTC
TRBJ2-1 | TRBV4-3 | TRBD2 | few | CASSPRGGRLNEQFF | TGCGCCAGCAGCCCTCGGGGGGGCAGGTTGAATGAGCAGTTCTTC
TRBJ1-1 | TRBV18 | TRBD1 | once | CASSPLDRDTEAFF | TGTGCCAGCTCACCGCTCGACAGGGACACTGAAGCTTTCTTT
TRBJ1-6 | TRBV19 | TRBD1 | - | CASSIQPRTGLSPLHF | TGTGCCAGTAGTATTCAGCCCCGGACAGGGCTTTCACCCCTCCACTTT
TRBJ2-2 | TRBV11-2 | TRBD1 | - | CASNRDRTTGELFF | TGTGCCAGCAACCGGGACAGGACGACCGGGGAGCTGTTTTTT
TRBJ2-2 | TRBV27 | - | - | CASSRDPRGNTGELFF | TGTGCCAGCAGTAGAGACCCCCGAGGTAACACCGGGGAGCTGTTTTTT
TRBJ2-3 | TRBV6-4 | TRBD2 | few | CASSESGVTDTQYF | TGTGCCAGCAGTGAAAGCGGGGTCACAGATACGCAGTATTTT
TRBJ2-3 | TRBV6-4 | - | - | CASSPRDSLISSDTQYF | TGTGCCAGCAGTCCCAGGGACTCACTCATCTCGTCAGATACGCAGTATTTT
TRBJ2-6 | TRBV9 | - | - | CASSVSFSGANVLTF | TGTGCCAGCAGCGTAAGCTTCTCTGGGGCCAACGTCCTGACTTTC
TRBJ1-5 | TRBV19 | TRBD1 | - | CASSSGQNSNQPQHF | TGTGCCAGTAGTTCGGGACAGAATAGCAATCAGCCCCAGCATTTT
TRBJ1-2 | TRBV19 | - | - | CASSIGRGFYGYTF | TGTGCCAGTAGTATCGGCAGGGGATTCTATGGCTACACCTTC
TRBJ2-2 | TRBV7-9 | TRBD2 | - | CASSSGGFGTGELFF | TGTGCCAGCAGCTCCGGGGGGTTCGGCACCGGGGAGCTGTTTTTT
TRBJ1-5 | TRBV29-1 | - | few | CSVPSNGGQPQHF | TGCAGCGTTCCGAGCAATGGGGGGCAGCCCCAGCATTTT
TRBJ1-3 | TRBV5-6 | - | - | CASSLEQTGNTIYF | TGTGCCAGCAGCTTGGAACAGACTGGAAACACCATATATTTT
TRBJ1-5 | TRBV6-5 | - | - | CASRRGAGQPQHF | TGTGCCAGCAGGCGGGGGGCGGGTCAGCCCCAGCATTTT
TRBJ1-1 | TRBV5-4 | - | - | CASSRDLSRAFF | TGTGCCAGCAGCCGGGACTTAAGTCGAGCTTTCTTT
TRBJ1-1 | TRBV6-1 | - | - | CASSDQGRTEAFF | TGTGCCAGCAGCGATCAGGGGAGAACTGAAGCTTTCTTT
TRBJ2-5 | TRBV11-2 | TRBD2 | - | CASSLASGETQYF | TGTGCCAGCAGCTTAGCTAGCGGAGAGACCCAGTACTTC
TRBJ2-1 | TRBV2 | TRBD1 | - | CASRETGAYNEQFF | TGTGCCAGCAGGGAGACAGGGGCCTACAATGAGCAGTTCTTC
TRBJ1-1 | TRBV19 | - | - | CASSTQRFRGTEAFF | TGTGCCAGTAGTACCCAAAGATTCAGGGGCACTGAAGCTTTCTTT
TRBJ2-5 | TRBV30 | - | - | CAWSSGVQETQYF | TGTGCCTGGAGTTCAGGGGTTCAAGAGACCCAGTACTTC
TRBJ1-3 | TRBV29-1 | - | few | CSVDLGRVDTIYF | TGCAGCGTTGATTTGGGCAGGGTGGACACCATATATTTT
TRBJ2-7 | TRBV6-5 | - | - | CASSYEGGYEQYF | TGTGCCAGCAGTTACGAAGGGGGCTACGAGCAGTACTTC
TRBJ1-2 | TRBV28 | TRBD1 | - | CASKIQGYGYTF | TGTGCCAGCAAGATACAGGGGTATGGCTACACCTTC
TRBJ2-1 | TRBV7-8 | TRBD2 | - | CASSLTSGTYNEQFF | TGTGCCAGCAGCTTAACTAGCGGAACCTACAATGAGCAGTTCTTC
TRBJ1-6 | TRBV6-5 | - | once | CASSYGTTNNSPLHF | TGTGCCAGCAGTTACGGGACTACTAATAATTCACCCCTCCACTTT